This TCR beta chain was recovered during a study of cytomegalovirus exposure and HLA in healthy donors (dated by TCRdb to the late 2010s). As for the study more broadly: In an earlier analysis of around 540 of the donors, 276 Gb of sequence data and some 100 million unique TCR beta sequences from about 190 million T cells were reported. Roughly 300 gigabases of sequencing data and roughly 80 million unique TCR sequences made up an early release that covered 640 HLA-typed donors. Of the 300 to 500 genotyped donors, 65% to 90% were placed in the genetic ancestry cluster associated with self-reported Caucasian donors. The study aimed to test whether cataloging public T cell receptors could reveal signatures of past pathogen exposure. Using immunosequencing, the study profiled T cell repertoires from 550 to 750 subjects and related those repertoires to cytomegalovirus serostatus. In addition to the first cohort of several hundred subjects, a separate validation cohort of approximately 120 different subjects was used. To predict cytomegalovirus infection status, the study brought together high-throughput TCR immunosequencing, statistical association of individual TCRs with disease status, and machine learning. To study patterns of TCR occurrence, a later analysis re-analyzed previously published TCR beta repertoires from around 670 donors and added high-resolution HLA genotyping. Rather than using new phenotypic data, the later analysis identified candidate immune exposures from TCR beta sequences and from how often those sequences occurred across donors. An earlier analysis of 587 of the donors used high-throughput TCR beta sequencing to judge whether each TCR beta V gene segment behaved as functional or pseudogenic. Donor age, sex, ethnicity and CMV serostatus were collected together with the repertoire data. Genome-wide SNP genotypes for about 65% of the roughly 700 donors were used in a later genetic analysis, which treated that subset as a discovery cohort. All discovery cohort repertoires had been generated on a single sequencing platform. Class I and class II HLA loci were covered by the typing at four-digit resolution. Typing coverage varied by locus: roughly 620-630 donors for A, B, C, DRB1 and DQB1; approximately 500 for DQA1; about 590 for DPA1; approximately 450 for DPB1. Four to six DR-DQ haplotypes were handled as single units for association and clustering, since linkage in the cohort was strong. Among about 400 genotyped donors of the cohort, an average of approximately 200,000 unique TCR beta nucleotide sequences was sequenced per donor, of which 15% to 20% were non-productive. Results and caveats for the whole study, not just this receptor: A group of highly shared sequence variants was considered likely to be a technical artifact of the sequencing pipeline. Immune exposure information for the cohort was limited to CMV serostatus. In the study, 164 TCR beta chains were listed as associated with cytomegalovirus. According to a later genetic analysis, donors in an Asian-associated ancestry cluster had fewer N-insertions in productive TCRs than the approximately 700-donor mean. Assigning TCR associations to individual alleles was difficult when HLA alleles, especially DR and DQ, strongly co-occurred. A further reported finding was that TCR beta sequences accurately predicted the HLA-A and HLA-B alleles for most subjects in the first cohort. In a later analysis, several top co-occurrence clusters were reported to appear linked to parvovirus B19, influenza, CMV and Epstein-Barr virus. Correlated functional status among segregating V segments might reflect linkage disequilibrium, but an unknown experimental factor could not be ruled out. In this cohort, only TCR beta chains were sequenced, and detectable features were limited by the absence of alpha or paired-chain data. In vitro tests confirmed that three of the cytomegalovirus-associated TCR beta chains recognize cytomegalovirus antigens. Most TCR sequences were observed very rarely across donors, whereas some public TCRs were present in many individuals. A later analysis associated approximately 17,000 TCR beta sequences with specific HLA alleles at a false discovery rate of 0.05. Because HLA typing was missing for some donors at each locus, association tests included only the typed subset. Broadly in line with IMGT annotations, most TCR beta V segments showed up in productive rearrangements about 87% or about 30% of the time in an earlier analysis of several hundred of the donors. In a later analysis, most CMV-associated TCR beta chains were found to appear HLA-restricted, with HLA associations seemingly driven largely by CMV exposure. According to a later analysis, TCR association rates differed among HLA loci, with DRB1 alleles showing the most associated TCRs and HLA-C alleles showing the fewest. It was suggested by the authors that the approach could potentially be generalized to other disease states and immunological phenotypes. Sequencing depth was assumed to be roughly uniform across donors in the presence/absence analyses, though that assumption may not hold. The classifier was reported to diagnose cytomegalovirus status with high specificity and sensitivity in both the original and validation cohorts. Over 15 rarely observed V segments, including chromosome 9 orphons, were excluded from the earlier analysis of some 590 of the donors because counts were too low. An association between a missense DCLRE1C variant and V-gene and J-gene trimming of TCR beta chains was found in a later genetic analysis and replicated in an independent cohort. Because the 87-base-pair reads could not distinguish some IMGT-functional V segments, including TRBV6-2 and TRBV6-3, those segments were excluded. In a later analysis, HLA-associated TCR beta chains showed more clonal expansion and lower generation probabilities than non-associated chains that were equally common.

In the germline V gene, CDR1 corresponds to KGHSH and CDR2 to LQKENI. Counted from cysteine to phenylalanine, this CDR3 has 15 amino acids. The DNA shown is the 45-base CDR3, in frame from base 1. V was cut back by 1 base and J by 1 base, leaving a gap of 10 bases between them. As regards this clone: The antigen it recognizes is unknown.

The cohort comprised approximately 700 healthy bone marrow donors. At the time of sampling, all cohort members were nominally healthy, though unrecorded immune exposures were likely present. The donor was CMV seronegative and belonged to the group of under 400 seronegative cohort members. Every donor gave a peripheral blood sample, and the peripheral blood mononuclear cells from that sample were used for TCR beta sequencing. Genomic DNA was extracted from the blood cell samples with the Qiagen DNeasy Blood Extraction Kit. The receptor library was made with the immunoSEQ multiplex PCR assay. The multiplex PCR relied on a mix of 60 forward primers for TCR Vbeta segments and 13 reverse primers for TCR Jbeta segments. Amplification of the CDR3 region of rearranged TCR beta genes was performed with a multiplex PCR assay on genomic DNA. The amplified TCR beta libraries were sequenced on the Illumina HiSeq System as 87-base-pair reads. Per the authors' processing: In a later analysis, tens of millions of unique TCR beta chains were counted across the roughly 700 repertoires, and roughly 10 million of these chains were shared by at least two donors. To remove PCR and sequencing errors, raw reads were error-corrected and collapsed into unique sequences using a nearest-neighbor algorithm that merged closely related sequences. CDR3 sequences were aligned to IMGT reference sequences to assign V, D and J gene segments. For a sequence to be retained, a match of at least six nucleotides was required to both a V gene segment and a J gene segment. A rearrangement was called productive if the CDR3 had no stop codons and remained in frame with V and J, and every other rearrangement was called non-productive. CDR3 was defined according to IMGT convention as the region running from the second conserved V-encoded cysteine to the conserved J-encoded phenylalanine. The earlier analysis of some 550 of the donors excluded any sequence lacking an unambiguous match to a single V gene segment. In an earlier analysis of 587 of the donors, V segments were called functional above 56.7% productive rearrangements and were called segregating when the between-donor standard deviation exceeded 5%. A statistical classification framework was built for diagnosing cytomegalovirus status from the catalog of TCR beta chain sequences. In a later analysis, TCR nucleotide sequences were compared against IMGT/GENE-DB human TR gene sequences so that V and J genes could be assigned. Using the TCRdist pipeline, a later analysis assigned CDR3 sequences along with most-parsimonious VDJ recombination scenarios. In a later analysis, every TCR beta chain was defined by the combination of its CDR3 amino acid sequence and its V-gene family, and reads without a unique V-gene family were dropped. A later analysis removed nearly 600 highly shared, low-generation-probability nucleotide sequences to deal with suspected cross-contamination and a sequencing artifact. In a later analysis, a clonal expansion index for each public chain was calculated from normalized within-repertoire ranks of inferred template counts. A later analysis computed generation probabilities with a VDJ recombination model fitted to out-of-frame rearrangements, and checked the results against IGoR. In a later analysis, hypergeometric tests were used to score TCR-TCR, TCR-HLA and TCR-CMV co-occurrence, with a repertoire-size bias correction applied to TCR pairs. False discovery rates were estimated in a later analysis by permuting HLA or CMV assignments 20 times. In a later analysis, co-occurring TCRs were grouped using DBSCAN, with TCRdist sequence similarity added in when clustering inside HLA-allele-positive subsets. Co-occurrence clustering excluded repertoires with fewer than 30,000 or more than 120,000 public chains, plus five with anomalous nucleotide sharing. The clones in this table, taken by TCRdb from immuneACCESS, are in-frame only. Not every clone is retained; where verified, under half of the shortfall comes from an unresolved V gene, and the cause of the rest is unknown. The V and J calls and clone size were taken over from that table, and D and trimming were inferred from the DNA. The sample table gives around 84,000 clones. The top ten clonotypes cover approximately 4.2% of the sample.

The sample consisted of PBMCs. The sequence came from a man younger than 45 in good health and CMV-seronegative. The V gene is TRBV18 and the J gene is TRBJ2-5; TRBD1 could be the D gene, as 6 bases match. CDR3 loop: CASSPLQGTQETQYF. In nucleotides, the sequence is TGTGCCAGCTCACCACTACAGGGAACCCAAGAGACCCAGTACTTC.